What follows is one TCR beta chain and its context. The antigen this receptor binds is unknown. The record has no base qualities; no much larger clone is one base away. Patients with ophthalmopathy had moderately to severely active disease, with a Clinical Activity Score of 3 or more, a NOSPECS grade of 4 or more, and a disease duration of less than 3 months. Patients were excluded if they had other autoimmune diseases, uncontrolled infections, pregnancy or lactation. Clinical symptoms, serum thyroxine, TRAb, thyroid ultrasound and orbital computed tomography formed the basis of the diagnosis. Using Ficoll-Paque density gradient centrifugation, PBMCs were isolated from 10 ml of fresh peripheral blood. Total RNA was extracted using Trizol reagent, and RNA quality was checked on an Agilent 2100 Bioanalyzer. This sample stems from a study of Graves' ophthalmopathy and Graves' hyperthyroidism listed by TCRdb under 2018. About the study as a whole: Peripheral blood was collected at initial diagnosis, before any treatment. To tell Graves' ophthalmopathy apart from Graves' hyperthyroidism, and to predict which patients would progress to ophthalmopathy, the study relied on TCR beta repertoire signatures. In total, some 140 blood samples were TCR-sequenced: approximately 40 ophthalmopathy, approximately 75 hyperthyroidism and approximately 17 hyperthyroidism-to-ophthalmopathy patients. To explore V-J signatures distinguishing ophthalmopathy from hyperthyroidism, a discovery set of more than 95 patients (around 42 ophthalmopathy, roughly 60 stable hyperthyroidism) was enrolled. The independent validation cohort included 20 or so hyperthyroidism patients plus 17 patients who later progressed from hyperthyroidism to ophthalmopathy. T-cell repertoires of thyroid tissue and blood were compared in several hyperthyroidism patients. Following sample collection, hyperthyroidism patients were given methimazole at a starting dose of 30 mg daily, and ophthalmopathy patients were given high-dose intravenous methylprednisolone.

For repertoire sequencing, the TCR beta CDR3 regions were amplified from RNA transcripts. The first round was an RT-PCR using HTBI primers with the Qiagen OneStep RT-PCR kit, and this first round was followed by a second-round multiplex PCR, then size selection and purification. The libraries underwent paired-end sequencing with 100 bp reads on an Illumina HiSeq2000. On the authors' methods: SOAPnuke was used to process the reads, removing any read that contained adapters or uncalled bases, had a mean Phred below 15, or lacked an exact match to the constant primer or identifier. COPE v1.2.5 was used to merge the high-quality paired reads. Unique nucleotide sequences were defined as clonotypes and aligned to IMGT TRB V, D and J references using MiTCR v1.1. The analysis was limited to V-J combinations with a frequency above 0.0001, which together covered about 99% of repertoires. A TCR clonal expansion and chaos score per V-J combination was defined as the ratio of F50 clonal expansion to chaos observed in the TCRdist matrix. Welch's t-statistics and random forest were used to narrow the features down to more than 10 V-J combinations, which were then fed into a naive Bayes classifier. Thyroid-blood repertoire similarity was quantified with the Morisita-Horn index. TCRdb cleaned the public reads at Q25 with fastp, built clones with MiXCR and kept in-frame beta chains. Rows matching on CDR3 protein sequence are summarized as one entry with the most common DNA and genes. For this entry, the V and J calls and clone size follow TCRdb and not the study's own pipeline. The sample data list about 740,000 distinct CDR3 sequences, and about 44% of these were observed just once. The ten largest clones represent less than 55% of the sample.

Broad study findings and their caveats: In validation, the model predicted ophthalmopathy progression with 70.59% sensitivity and roughly 78% specificity; around twelve predicted patients were CT-confirmed with GO in a median of 6.5 months. The 13-signature model separated ophthalmopathy from stable hyperthyroidism with over 85% sensitivity and around 84% specificity in cross-validation, and 80%/75% in the test set. Among expanded thyroid clonotypes with frequency above 0.001, most also showed up in blood, which suggests that blood repertoires may reflect the thyroid immune response. No statistical method was used to predetermine the sample size, and group allocation was not hidden from the investigators.

CDR1 and CDR2, per the germline V gene, are SGHTA and FQGNSA. There are 16 amino acids in the CDR3, from cysteine to phenylalanine inclusive. The only DNA kept is the CDR3, 48 bases in frame from the first base. Germline trimming: 5 bases from V, 4 bases from J; junction bases outside gene matches: 6. Material: peripheral blood. This TCR was sampled from an adult man with Graves' ophthalmopathy. The sequence is built from TRBV7-2 and TRBJ2-3; 13 central nucleotides agree with TRBD2. The sequenced DNA: TGTGCCAGCAGCACTCGACTAGCGGGAGGTTCAGATACGCAGTATTTT. This yields the protein CASSTRLAGGSDTQYF.